This T cell receptor beta chain was identified in a study of shared clonotypes between healthy human individuals. Study-level background: CD4 naive cells filled three plates per donor, CD4 memory three, CD8 naive two and CD8 memory one.

TCRdb keeps only in-frame clones here, not all; method: immunoSEQ multiplex PCR. Among millions of clones listed, over 85% were seen once. Concerning this clone: Its antigen is unknown.

The J segment lost 6 bases and the V segment lost 4 bases, leaving 14 bases of the junction unmatched. Germline V gene sequence: CDR1 SGHRS, CDR2 YFSETQ. The CDR3 is 16 residues long. Study conclusions and caveats: Only a few donors were included, so the genetic and exposure-history diversity represented was limited. At large depth, rarefaction still showed sorted-subset sequencing to be incomplete.

The source of this sequence is a man between 18 and 29 years old in good health. This chain uses TRBV5-1 with TRBJ1-2, with 8 bases identical to TRBD1. The sequenced sample consisted of naive CD4+ T cells sorted from blood. Subset denoted: CD45RA+ positively selected. The CDR3 region has the DNA TGCGCCAGCAGCACCACCCCTGGACAGGGCGTTGATGGCTACACCTTC. Its protein product is CASSTTPGQGVDGYTF.